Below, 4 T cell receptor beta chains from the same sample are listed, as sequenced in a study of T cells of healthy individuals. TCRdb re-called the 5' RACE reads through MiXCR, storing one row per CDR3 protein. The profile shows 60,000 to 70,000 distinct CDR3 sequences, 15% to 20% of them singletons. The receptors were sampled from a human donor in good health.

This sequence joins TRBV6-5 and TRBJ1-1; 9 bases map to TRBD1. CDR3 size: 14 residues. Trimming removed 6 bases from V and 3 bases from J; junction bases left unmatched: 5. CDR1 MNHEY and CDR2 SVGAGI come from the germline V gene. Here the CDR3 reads CASRPGQGDTEAFF. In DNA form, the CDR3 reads TGTGCCAGCAGGCCGGGACAGGGTGACACTGAAGCTTTCTTT.

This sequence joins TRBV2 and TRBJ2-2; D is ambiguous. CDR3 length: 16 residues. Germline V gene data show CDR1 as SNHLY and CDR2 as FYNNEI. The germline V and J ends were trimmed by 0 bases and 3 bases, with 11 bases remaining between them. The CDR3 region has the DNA TGTGCCAGCAGTGAAGCTGGTTATGGCGACACCGGGGAGCTGTTTTTT. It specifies CASSEAGYGDTGELFF.

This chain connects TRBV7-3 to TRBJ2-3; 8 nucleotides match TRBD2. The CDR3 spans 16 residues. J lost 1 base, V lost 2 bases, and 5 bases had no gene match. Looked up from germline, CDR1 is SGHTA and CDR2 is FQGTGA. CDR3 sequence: CASSLGAAGGTDTQYF. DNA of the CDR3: TGTGCCAGCAGCTTAGGGGCAGCGGGGGGCACAGATACGCAGTATTTT.

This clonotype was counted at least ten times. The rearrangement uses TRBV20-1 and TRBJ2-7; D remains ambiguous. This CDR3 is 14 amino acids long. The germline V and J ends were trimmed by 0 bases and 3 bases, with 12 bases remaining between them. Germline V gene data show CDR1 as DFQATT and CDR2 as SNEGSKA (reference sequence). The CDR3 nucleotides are TGCAGTGCTAGAGATCGGAGAAGGATCTACGAGCAGTACTTC. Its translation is CSARDRRRIYEQYF.